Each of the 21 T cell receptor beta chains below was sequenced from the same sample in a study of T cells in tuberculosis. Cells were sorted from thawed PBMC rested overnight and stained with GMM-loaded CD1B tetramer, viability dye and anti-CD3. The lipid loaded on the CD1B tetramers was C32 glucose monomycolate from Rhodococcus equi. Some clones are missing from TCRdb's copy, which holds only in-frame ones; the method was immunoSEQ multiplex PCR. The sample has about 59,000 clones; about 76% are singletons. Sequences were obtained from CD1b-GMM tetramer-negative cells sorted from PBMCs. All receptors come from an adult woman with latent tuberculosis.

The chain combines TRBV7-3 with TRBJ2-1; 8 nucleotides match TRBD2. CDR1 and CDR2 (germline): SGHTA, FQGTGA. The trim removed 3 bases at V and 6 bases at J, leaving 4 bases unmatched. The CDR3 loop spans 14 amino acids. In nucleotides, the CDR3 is TGTGCCAGCAGCTTTAGCGGGATCGGCAATGAGCAGTTCTTC. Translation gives CASSFSGIGNEQFF. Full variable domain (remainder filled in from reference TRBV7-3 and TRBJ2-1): GAGVSQTPSNKVTEKGKYVELRCDPISGHTALYWYRQSLGQGPEFLIYFQGTGAADDSGLPNDRFFAVRPEGSVSTLKIQRTERGDSAVYLCASSFSGIGNEQFFGPGTRLTVL.

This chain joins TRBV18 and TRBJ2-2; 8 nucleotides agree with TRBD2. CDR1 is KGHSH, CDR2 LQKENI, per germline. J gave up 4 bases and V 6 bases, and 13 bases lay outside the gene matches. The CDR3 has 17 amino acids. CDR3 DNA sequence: TGTGCCAGCTCCCAGCAACCGGGAGGGCCGACCACCGGGGAGCTGTTTTTT. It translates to CASSQQPGGPTTGELFF.

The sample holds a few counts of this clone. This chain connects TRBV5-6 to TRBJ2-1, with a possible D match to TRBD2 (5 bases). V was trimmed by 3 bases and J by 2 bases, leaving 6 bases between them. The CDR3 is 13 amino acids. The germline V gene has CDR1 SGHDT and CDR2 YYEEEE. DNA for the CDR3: TGTGCCAGCAGCTACGGGACCTACAATGAGCAGTTCTTC. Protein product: CASSYGTYNEQFF.

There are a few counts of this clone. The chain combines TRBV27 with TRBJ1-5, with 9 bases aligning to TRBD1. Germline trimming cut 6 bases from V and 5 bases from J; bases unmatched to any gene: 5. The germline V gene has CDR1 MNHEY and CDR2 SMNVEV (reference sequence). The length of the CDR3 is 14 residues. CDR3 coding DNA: TGTGCCAGCAGCCTAGACAGGGGGGATCAGCCCCAGCATTTT. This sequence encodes CASSLDRGDQPQHF.

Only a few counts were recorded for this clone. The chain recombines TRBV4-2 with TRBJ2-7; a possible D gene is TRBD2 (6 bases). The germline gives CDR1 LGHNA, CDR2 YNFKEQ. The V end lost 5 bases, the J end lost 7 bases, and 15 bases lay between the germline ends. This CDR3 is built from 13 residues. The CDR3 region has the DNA TGTGCCAGCAGCTTAGAGCGGGCTCTGGAGCAGTACTTC. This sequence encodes CASSLERALEQYF.

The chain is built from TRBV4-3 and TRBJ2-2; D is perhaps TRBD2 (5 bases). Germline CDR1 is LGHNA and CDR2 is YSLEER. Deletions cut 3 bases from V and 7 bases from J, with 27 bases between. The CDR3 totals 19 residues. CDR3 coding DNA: TGCGCCAGCAGCCAGGAAGGACTTGGGTCCCAGTATAGCCTCGGGGAGCTGTTTTTT. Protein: CASSQEGLGSQYSLGELFF.

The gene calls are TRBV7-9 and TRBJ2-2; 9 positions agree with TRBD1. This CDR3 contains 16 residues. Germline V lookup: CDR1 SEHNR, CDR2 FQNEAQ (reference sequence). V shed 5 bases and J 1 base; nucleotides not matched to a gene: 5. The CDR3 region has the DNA TGTGCCAGCAGCAAACAGGGGGCCCAGAACACCGGGGAGCTGTTTTTT. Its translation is CASSKQGAQNTGELFF.

This chain's CDR3 is CASRGQGVDTGELFF. The CDR3 DNA follows: TGTGCCAGCAGAGGACAGGGGGTGGACACCGGGGAGCTGTTTTTT. The chain employs TRBV7-2 and TRBJ2-2; 10 nucleotides match TRBD1. The CDR3 consists of 15 residues. Germline V gives CDR1 SGHTA, CDR2 FQGNSA. Unmatched junction bases numbered 4, after V lost 6 bases and J lost 3 bases.

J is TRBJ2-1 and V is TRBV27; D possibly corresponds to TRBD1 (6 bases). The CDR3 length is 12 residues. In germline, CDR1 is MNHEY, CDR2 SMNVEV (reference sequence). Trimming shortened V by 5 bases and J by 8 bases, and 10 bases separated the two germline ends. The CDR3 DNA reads TGTGCCAGCAGTCCCGACAGGTATGAGCAGTTCTTC. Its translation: CASSPDRYEQFF.

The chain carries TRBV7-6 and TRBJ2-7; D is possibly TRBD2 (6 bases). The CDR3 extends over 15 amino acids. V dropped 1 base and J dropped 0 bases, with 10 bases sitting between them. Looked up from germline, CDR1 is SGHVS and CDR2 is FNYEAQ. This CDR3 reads CASSLEEGFSYEQYF. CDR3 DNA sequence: TGTGCCAGCAGCTTAGAGGAGGGCTTCTCCTACGAGCAGTACTTC.

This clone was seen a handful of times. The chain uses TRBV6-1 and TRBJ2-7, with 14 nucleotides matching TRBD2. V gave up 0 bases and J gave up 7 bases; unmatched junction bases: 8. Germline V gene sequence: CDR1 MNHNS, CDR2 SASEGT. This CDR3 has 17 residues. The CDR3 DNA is TGTGCCAGCAGTGAAGCCCGACCGGGACTAGCGGGGGTTGAGCAGTACTTC. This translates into CASSEARPGLAGVEQYF.

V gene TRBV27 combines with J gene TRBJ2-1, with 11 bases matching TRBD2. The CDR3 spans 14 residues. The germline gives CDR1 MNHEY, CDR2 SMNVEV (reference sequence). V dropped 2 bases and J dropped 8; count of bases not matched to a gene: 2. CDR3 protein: CASSLVAGGDEQFF. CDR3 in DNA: TGTGCCAGCAGTTTAGTAGCGGGAGGGGATGAGCAGTTCTTC.

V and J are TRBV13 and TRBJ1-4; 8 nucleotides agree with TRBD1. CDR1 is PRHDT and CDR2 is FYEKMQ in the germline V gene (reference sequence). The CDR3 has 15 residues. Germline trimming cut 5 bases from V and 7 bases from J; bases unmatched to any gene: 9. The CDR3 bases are TGTGCCAGCAGCCTGCGGACAGGGTGGAGTGAAAAACTGTTTTTT. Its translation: CASSLRTGWSEKLFF.

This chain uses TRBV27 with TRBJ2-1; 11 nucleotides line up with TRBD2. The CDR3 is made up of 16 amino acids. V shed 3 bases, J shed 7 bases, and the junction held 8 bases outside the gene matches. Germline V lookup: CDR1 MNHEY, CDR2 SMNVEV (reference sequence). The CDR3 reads CASSFMLAGGGNEQFF. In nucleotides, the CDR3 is TGTGCCAGCAGTTTCATGCTAGCGGGAGGCGGGAATGAGCAGTTCTTC.

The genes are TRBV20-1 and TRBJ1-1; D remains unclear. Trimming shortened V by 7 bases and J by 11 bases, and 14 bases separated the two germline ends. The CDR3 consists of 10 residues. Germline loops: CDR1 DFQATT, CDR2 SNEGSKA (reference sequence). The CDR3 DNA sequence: TGCAGTGGGAGTTATTTCGGGGCTTTCTTT. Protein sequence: CSGSYFGAFF.

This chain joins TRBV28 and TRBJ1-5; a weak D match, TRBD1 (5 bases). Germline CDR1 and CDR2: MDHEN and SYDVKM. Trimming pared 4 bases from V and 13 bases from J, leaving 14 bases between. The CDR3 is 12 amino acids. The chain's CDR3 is CASSSSIGGQHF. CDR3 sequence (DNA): TGTGCCAGCAGTTCCTCGATCGGGGGTCAGCATTTT.

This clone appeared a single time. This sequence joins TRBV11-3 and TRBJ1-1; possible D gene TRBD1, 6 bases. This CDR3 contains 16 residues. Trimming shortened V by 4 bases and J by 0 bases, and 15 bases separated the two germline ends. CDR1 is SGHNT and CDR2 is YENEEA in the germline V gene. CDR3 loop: CASSSSGGFMNTEAFF. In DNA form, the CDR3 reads TGTGCCAGCAGCTCCTCGGGGGGCTTCATGAACACTGAAGCTTTCTTT.

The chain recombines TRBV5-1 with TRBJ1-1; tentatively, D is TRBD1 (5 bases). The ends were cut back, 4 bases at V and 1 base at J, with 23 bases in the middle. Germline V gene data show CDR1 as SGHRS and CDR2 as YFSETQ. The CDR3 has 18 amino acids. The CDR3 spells CASSRGGNRGWTNTEAFF. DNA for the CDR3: TGCGCCAGCAGCCGGGGGGGAAATCGGGGGTGGACGAACACTGAAGCTTTCTTT.

The CDR3 sequence is CASSSRGGGGVGPNEQFF. For the CDR3, the DNA is TGTGCCAGCAGCTCCCGGGGGGGAGGGGGCGTGGGCCCCAATGAGCAGTTCTTC. The V and J genes are TRBV11-3 and TRBJ2-1, with D possibly being TRBD2 (8 bases). Trimming left V 4 bases short and J 6 bases short, with 25 bases between. The CDR3 contains 18 residues. The germline V gene has CDR1 SGHNT and CDR2 YENEEA. The variable domain in full, with the rest retrieved from reference TRBV11-3 and TRBJ2-1, is EAGVVQSPRYKIIEKKQPVAFWCNPISGHNTLYWYLQNLGQGPELLIRYENEEAVDDSQLPKDRFSAERLKGVDSTLKIQPAELGDSAVYLCASSSRGGGGVGPNEQFFGPGTRLTVL.

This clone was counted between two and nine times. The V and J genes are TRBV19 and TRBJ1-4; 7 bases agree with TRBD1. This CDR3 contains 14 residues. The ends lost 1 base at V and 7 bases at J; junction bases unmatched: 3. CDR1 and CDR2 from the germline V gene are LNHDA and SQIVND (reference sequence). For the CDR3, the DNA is TGTGCCAGTAGTATAGCCCAGGGGGGTGAAAAACTGTTTTTT. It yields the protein CASSIAQGGEKLFF.

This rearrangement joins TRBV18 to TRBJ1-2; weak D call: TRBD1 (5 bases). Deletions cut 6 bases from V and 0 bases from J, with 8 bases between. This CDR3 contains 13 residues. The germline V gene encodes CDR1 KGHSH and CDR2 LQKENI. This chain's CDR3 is CASSVGANYGYTF. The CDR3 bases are TGTGCCAGCTCCGTAGGGGCTAACTATGGCTACACCTTC.